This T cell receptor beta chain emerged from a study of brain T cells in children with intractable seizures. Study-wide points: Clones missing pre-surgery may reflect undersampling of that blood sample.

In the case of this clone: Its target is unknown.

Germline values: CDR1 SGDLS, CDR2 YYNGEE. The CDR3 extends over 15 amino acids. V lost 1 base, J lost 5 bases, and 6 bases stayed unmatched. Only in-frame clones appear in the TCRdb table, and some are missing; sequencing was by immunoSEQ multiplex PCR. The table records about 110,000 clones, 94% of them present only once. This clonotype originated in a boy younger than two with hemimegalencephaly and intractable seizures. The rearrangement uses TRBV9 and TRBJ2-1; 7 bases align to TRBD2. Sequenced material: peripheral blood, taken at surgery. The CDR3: CASSVSGGGNNEQFF. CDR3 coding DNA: TGTGCCAGCAGCGTAAGTGGCGGGGGAAACAATGAGCAGTTCTTC. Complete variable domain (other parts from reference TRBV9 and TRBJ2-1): DSGVTQTPKHLITATGQRVTLRCSPRSGDLSVYWYQQSLDQGLQFLIQYYNGEERAKGNILERFSAQQFPDLHSELNLSSLELGDSALYFCASSVSGGGNNEQFFGPGTRLTVL.